The 26 T cell receptor beta chains listed next were all sequenced from one sample in a study of cytomegalovirus exposure and HLA in healthy donors. The PCR ran on 60 Vbeta and 13 Jbeta primers. Assay used: immunoSEQ multiplex PCR; TCRdb lists only in-frame clones, some missing. The top ten hold 2.5% to 3% of the sample, which has 100,000 to 150,000 clones, approximately 80% seen once. The sample comprised PBMCs. The source is a young woman in good health and CMV-seropositive.

This clone was seen once. The chain recombines TRBV5-1 with TRBJ1-5, with 8 bases aligning to TRBD1. Germline CDR1 and CDR2: SGHRS and YFSETQ. This CDR3 has 14 residues. J was trimmed by 3 bases and V by 5 bases; bases with no gene match: 4. In nucleotides, the CDR3 is TGCGCCAGCAGTGCAGGGGGCCCCAATCAGCCCCAGCATTTT. Its translation is CASSAGGPNQPQHF.

A single count supports this clone. This chain joins TRBV6-5 and TRBJ2-1, with unresolved D. V lost 0 bases and J lost 4, with 4 bases in between. Germline loops: CDR1 MNHEY, CDR2 SVGAGI. The CDR3 has 13 residues. CDR3 nucleotide sequence: TGTGCCAGCAGTTACTCCCCGTACAATGAGCAGTTCTTC. This translates into CASSYSPYNEQFF.

The rearrangement uses TRBV15 and TRBJ1-6; TRBD1 is a possible D gene (5 bases). Germline CDR1 and CDR2: LNHNV and YYDKDF (reference sequence). The V and J ends lost 5 bases and 10 bases respectively, with 15 bases between them. This CDR3 spans 14 amino acids. CDR3 bases: TGTGCCACCAGCCTAGGACGGGGGGAGTCACCCCTCCACTTT. Amino acids: CATSLGRGESPLHF. Filled out from reference TRBV15 and TRBJ1-6, the complete variable domain reads DAMVIQNPRYQVTQFGKPVTLSCSQTLNHNVMYWYQQKSSQAPKLLFHYYDKDFNNEADTPDNFQSRRPNTSFCFLDIRSPGLGDTAMYLCATSLGRGESPLHFGNGTRLTVT.

The chain has TRBV5-1 and TRBJ2-1; D is unresolved. The germline gives CDR1 SGHRS, CDR2 YFSETQ. V lost 0 bases to trimming and J lost 5 bases, with 3 bases between them. The CDR3 contains 12 residues. CDR3 loop: CASSLEHNEQFF. The CDR3 DNA is TGCGCCAGCAGCTTGGAGCACAATGAGCAGTTCTTC.

The rearrangement joins TRBV19 to TRBJ2-2, with 8 bases matching TRBD1. J was trimmed by 7 bases and V by 1 base; bases with no gene match: 8. The CDR3 is made up of 16 amino acids. Germline V gene data show CDR1 as LNHDA and CDR2 as SQIVND (reference sequence). The CDR3 bases are TGTGCCAGTAGTATAGGAACAGGGGGATCGGTCGGGGAGCTGTTTTTT. It yields the protein CASSIGTGGSVGELFF.

The chain links TRBV15 to TRBJ1-1, with D perhaps TRBD1 (5 bases). CDR1 LNHNV and CDR2 YYDKDF come from the germline V gene (reference sequence). Trimming took off 0 bases at V and 5 bases at J, with 10 bases between the two ends. There are 14 residues in the CDR3. The CDR3: CATSREAKGTEAFF. The DNA for the CDR3 is TGTGCCACCAGCAGAGAGGCCAAGGGGACTGAAGCTTTCTTT.

This chain connects TRBV6-5 to TRBJ2-5; 7 nucleotides align to TRBD2. With V trimmed by 2 bases and J by 4 bases, 10 bases remained unmatched. The CDR3 consists of 16 residues. The germline gives CDR1 MNHEY, CDR2 SVGAGI. The CDR3 DNA reads TGTGCCAGCAGTTACCCTGGGGGGAGGGGAGTAGAGACCCAGTACTTC. It yields the protein CASSYPGGRGVETQYF.

This clone was observed a handful of times. J is TRBJ1-3 and V is TRBV6-5; D is perhaps TRBD1 (5 bases). Trimming took off 6 bases at V and 5 bases at J, with 11 bases between the two ends. The CDR3 is made up of 13 amino acids. Germline CDR1 is MNHEY and CDR2 is SVGAGI. The CDR3 here is CASSPGLRNTIYF. CDR3 nucleotides: TGTGCCAGCAGCCCGGGACTCCGAAACACCATATATTTT.

V gene TRBV12-5 combines with J gene TRBJ1-1; D unclear. The germline V and J ends were trimmed by 1 base and 6 bases, with 9 bases remaining between them. The CDR3 is 13 residues long. Germline V gene data show CDR1 as LGHNT and CDR2 as FRNRAP. Here the CDR3 reads CASGLALISEAFF. CDR3 sequence (DNA): TGTGCTAGTGGTTTGGCCCTTATCTCTGAAGCTTTCTTT. Variable domain in full (rest from reference TRBV12-5 and TRBJ1-1): DARVTQTPRHKVTEMGQEVTMRCQPILGHNTVFWYRQTMMQGLELLAYFRNRAPLDDSGMPKDRFSAEMPDATLATLKIQPSEPRDSAVYFCASGLALISEAFFGQGTRLTVV.

The J gene is TRBJ2-5, the V gene TRBV21-1; the table calls TRBD2, which could not be checked here. TRBV21-1 is described as a pseudogene. This CDR3 has 14 residues. For the CDR3, the DNA is TGTGCCAGCAGCAAAGGGTTGGGGGGGGAGGCCCAGTACTTC. It specifies CASSKGLGGEAQYF.

The chain employs TRBV6-1 and TRBJ1-1, with 9 bases fitting TRBD1. The CDR3 extends over 14 amino acids. Germline-derived CDR1 and CDR2 are MNHNS and SASEGT. J gave up 3 bases and V 4 bases, and 3 bases lay outside the gene matches. The CDR3 loop reads CASSVQGADTEAFF. CDR3 bases: TGTGCCAGCAGTGTACAGGGGGCCGACACTGAAGCTTTCTTT.

J is TRBJ1-2 and V is TRBV19; perhaps TRBD1 as D (5 bases). Germline loops: CDR1 LNHDA, CDR2 SQIVND (reference sequence). The germline V and J ends were trimmed by 3 bases and 0 bases, with 14 bases remaining between them. There are 16 residues in the CDR3. The CDR3: CASSIPSAGTNYGYTF. CDR3 sequence (DNA): TGTGCCAGTAGTATCCCATCGGCAGGGACTAACTATGGCTACACCTTC. Filled out from reference TRBV19 and TRBJ1-2, the complete variable domain reads DGGITQSPKYLFRKEGQNVTLSCEQNLNHDAMYWYRQDPGQGLRLIYYSQIVNDFQKGDIAEGYSVSREKKESFPLTVTSAQKNPTAFYLCASSIPSAGTNYGYTFGSGTRLTVV.

This chain links TRBV5-1 with TRBJ2-4, with 9 nucleotides matching TRBD1. The CDR3 loop spans 18 amino acids. From germline, CDR1 is SGHRS and CDR2 YFSETQ. The trim removed 0 bases at V and 1 base at J, leaving 8 bases unmatched. The CDR3 region has the DNA TGCGCCAGCAGCTTGGGGAGATACAGGGGGCTGGCCAAAAACATTCAGTACTTC. Protein product: CASSLGRYRGLAKNIQYF.

In this sample, this clone turned up once. The chain uses TRBV11-1 and TRBJ1-4, with D unresolved. The CDR3 consists of 15 residues. Germline CDR1 SGHAT, CDR2 FQDESV (reference sequence). Deletions cut 1 base from V and 0 bases from J, with 6 bases between. The CDR3 DNA reads TGTGCCAGCAGCTTAGACAGCTCAACTAATGAAAAACTGTTTTTT. It yields the protein CASSLDSSTNEKLFF.

The chain joins TRBV4-1 to TRBJ2-3; 9 positions match TRBD2. Germline values: CDR1 MGHRA, CDR2 YSYEKL. The CDR3 is made up of 16 amino acids. Unmatched junction bases numbered 12, after V lost 6 bases and J lost 5 bases. The CDR3 DNA reads TGCGCCAGCAGTCCTTTAGCGGGGGCCACCGTAGATACGCAGTATTTT. This codes for CASSPLAGATVDTQYF.

The gene calls are TRBV7-9 and TRBJ2-3; D may be TRBD2 (7 bases). The CDR3 extends over 16 amino acids. With 1 base removed from V and 3 bases from J, the gap between germline ends came to 14 bases. Germline lookup yields CDR1 SEHNR and CDR2 FQNEAQ (reference sequence). In DNA, the CDR3 is TGTGCCAGCAGCTTAGTTGGGGGGGCCCAGACAGATACGCAGTATTTT. Its protein product is CASSLVGGAQTDTQYF.

The J gene is TRBJ2-5, the V gene TRBV7-3, with D possibly TRBD2 on 5 matching bases. The V end was cut by 5 bases, the J end by 3 bases, with 10 bases between. Germline lookup yields CDR1 SGHTA and CDR2 FQGTGA. The CDR3 totals 13 residues. In DNA form, the CDR3 reads TGTGCCAGCAGCATCTTCGGGGAAGAGACCCAGTACTTC. It translates to CASSIFGEETQYF.

This chain uses TRBV6-1 with TRBJ1-2; tentative D call: TRBD1 (6 bases). V was pared by 5 bases and J by 5 bases, with 18 bases between. Germline CDR1 MNHNS, CDR2 SASEGT. The CDR3 consists of 15 residues. The CDR3 sequence: CASSPQEQGRYGYTF. In DNA, the CDR3 is TGTGCCAGCAGTCCCCAAGAACAGGGACGGTATGGCTACACCTTC.

The V gene is TRBV15, the J gene TRBJ2-3; D remains unclear. With 1 base removed from V and 0 bases from J, the gap between germline ends came to 8 bases. Germline CDR1 LNHNV, CDR2 YYDKDF (reference sequence). The CDR3 totals 15 residues. CDR3 sequence (DNA): TGTGCCACCAGCAGAGCACTGTCTAGCACAGATACGCAGTATTTT. It encodes CATSRALSSTDTQYF. Full variable domain (outside the CDR3, taken from reference TRBV15 and TRBJ2-3): DAMVIQNPRYQVTQFGKPVTLSCSQTLNHNVMYWYQQKSSQAPKLLFHYYDKDFNNEADTPDNFQSRRPNTSFCFLDIRSPGLGDTAMYLCATSRALSSTDTQYFGPGTRLTVL.

This clone was observed a single time. The V and J genes are TRBV7-8 and TRBJ2-7; TRBD1 is a possible D gene (6 bases). V was shortened by 3 bases and J by 2 bases, with 17 bases between the two germline ends. The germline gives CDR1 SGHVS, CDR2 FQNEAQ. The CDR3 has 16 amino acids. The DNA of the CDR3 is TGTGCCAGCAGCTTCAGACTCCGGGACACGACCTACGAGCAGTACTTC. It is translated as CASSFRLRDTTYEQYF.

The chain employs TRBV4-1 and TRBJ1-2, with a weak D call TRBD1 (6 bases). Germline CDR1 is MGHRA and CDR2 is YSYEKL. V was shortened by 1 base and J by 14 bases, with 14 bases between the two germline ends. CDR3 length equals 12 residues. CDR3 in DNA: TGCGCCAGCAGCCAAGGTGCAGGGGCATATACCTTC. It is translated as CASSQGAGAYTF.

The rearrangement links TRBV2 to TRBJ1-1; D gene unclear. Trimming shortened V by 7 bases and J by 4 bases, and 7 bases separated the two germline ends. Per the germline V gene, CDR1 is SNHLY and CDR2 is FYNNEI. The CDR3 covers 11 residues. The CDR3 DNA reads as TGTGCCAGCAAAGTTAGCACTGAAGCTTTCTTT. Translating it yields CASKVSTEAFF.

CDR3 residues: CASSVRQGSNEKLFF. The DNA of the CDR3 is TGTGCCAGCTCAGTCCGACAGGGGTCTAATGAAAAACTGTTTTTT. The genes are TRBV18 and TRBJ1-4, with TRBD1 matching over 8 bases. The CDR3 sequence is 15 residues long. J lost 3 bases, V lost 5 bases, and 5 bases had no gene match. Per the germline V gene, CDR1 is KGHSH and CDR2 is LQKENI.

The chain has TRBV5-6 and TRBJ2-3; 12 bases match TRBD1. Trimming at V came to 4 bases and at J to 3 bases, leaving 9 bases not matched to a gene. There are 17 residues in the CDR3. Germline assignment: CDR1 SGHDT and CDR2 YYEEEE. The CDR3 spells CASSRDRGLTRTDTQYF. The DNA for the CDR3 is TGTGCCAGCAGCCGGGACAGGGGGCTCACGCGAACAGATACGCAGTATTTT.

The CDR3 loop reads CASSGNGGARSDIQYF. The CDR3 coding sequence is TGTGCCAGCAGTGGCAACGGGGGGGCTCGGTCCGACATTCAGTACTTC. The chain links TRBV6-6 to TRBJ2-4, with 8 bases identical to TRBD2. Germline loops: CDR1 MNHNY, CDR2 SVGAGI (reference sequence). There are 16 residues in the CDR3. The V gene end was trimmed by 5 bases and the J gene end by 8 bases; junction bases not matched to a gene: 14.

This chain links TRBV11-1 with TRBJ2-1, with D possibly being TRBD1 (6 bases). The V and J ends lost 4 bases and 3 bases respectively, with 7 bases between them. CDR1 is SGHAT and CDR2 is FQDESV in the germline V gene (reference sequence). CDR3 length equals 13 residues. The CDR3 nucleotides read TGTGCCAGCAGCTCGGACAGCTACAATGAGCAGTTCTTC. Translated, it gives CASSSDSYNEQFF.